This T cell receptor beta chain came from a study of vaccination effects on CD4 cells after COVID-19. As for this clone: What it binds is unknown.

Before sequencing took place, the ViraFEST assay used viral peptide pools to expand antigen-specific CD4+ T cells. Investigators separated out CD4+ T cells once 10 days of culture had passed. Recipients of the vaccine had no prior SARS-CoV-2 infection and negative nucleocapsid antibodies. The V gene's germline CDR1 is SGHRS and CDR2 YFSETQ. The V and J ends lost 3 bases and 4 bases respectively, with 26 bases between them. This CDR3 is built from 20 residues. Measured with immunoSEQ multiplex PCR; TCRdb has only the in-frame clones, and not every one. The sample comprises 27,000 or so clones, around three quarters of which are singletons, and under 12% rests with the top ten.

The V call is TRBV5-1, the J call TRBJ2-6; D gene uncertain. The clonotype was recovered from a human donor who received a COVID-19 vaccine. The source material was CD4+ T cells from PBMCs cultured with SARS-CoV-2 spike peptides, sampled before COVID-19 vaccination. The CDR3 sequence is CASSSPTSKQSTLGANVLTF. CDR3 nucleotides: TGCGCCAGCAGCTCGCCAACCAGCAAACAATCAACTCTGGGGGCCAACGTCCTGACTTTC.